This T cell receptor (beta chain) was identified during a study of blood T cell repertoires in COVID-19. Clones were sequenced by immunoSEQ multiplex PCR, and TCRdb holds only the in-frame ones, with some missing. The data contain some 240,000 clones, about three quarters of them singletons. The CDR3 covers 15 residues. Germline CDR1 SGHRS, CDR2 YFSETQ. Trimming took off 0 bases at V and 3 bases at J, with 13 bases between the two ends. V is TRBV5-1 and J is TRBJ2-7; D perhaps matches TRBD1 (5 bases). The sample comprised peripheral blood. This TCR was sampled from a woman aged 70 to 79 with acute or convalescent COVID-19. The CDR3 nucleotides read TGCGCCAGCAGCTTGGAGGGCAGGGCATACTACGAGCAGTACTTC. It is translated as CASSLEGRAYYEQYF.